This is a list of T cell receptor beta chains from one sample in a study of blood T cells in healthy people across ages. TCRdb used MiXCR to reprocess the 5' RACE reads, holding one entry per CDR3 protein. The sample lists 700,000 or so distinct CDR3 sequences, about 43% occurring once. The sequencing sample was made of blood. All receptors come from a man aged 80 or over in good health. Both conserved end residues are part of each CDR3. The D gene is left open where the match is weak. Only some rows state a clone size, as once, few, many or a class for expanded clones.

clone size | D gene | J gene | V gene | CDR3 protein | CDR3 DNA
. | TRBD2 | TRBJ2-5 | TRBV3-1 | CASSQGTSGNQETQYF | TGTGCCAGCAGCCAAGGGACTAGCGGAAACCAAGAGACCCAGTACTTC
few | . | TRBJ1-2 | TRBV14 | CASSQSVNYGYTF | TGTGCCAGCAGCCAGAGTGTTAACTATGGCTACACCTTC
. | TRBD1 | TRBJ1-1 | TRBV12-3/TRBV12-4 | CASSTGQGHTEAFF | TGTGCCAGCAGTACGGGACAGGGACACACTGAAGCTTTCTTT
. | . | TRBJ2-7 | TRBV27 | CASSSPTSLVPYEQYF | TGTGCCAGCAGTTCGCCTACTAGTCTGGTCCCCTACGAGCAGTACTTC
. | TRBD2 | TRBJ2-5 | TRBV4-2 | CASSRLSGGLPEVGETQYF | TGTGCCAGCAGCCGCCTTAGCGGGGGGCTCCCCGAGGTGGGGGAGACCCAGTACTTC
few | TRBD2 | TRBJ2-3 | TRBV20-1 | CSARDSSGGFGTDTQYF | TGCAGTGCTAGAGACTCTAGCGGGGGGTTCGGCACAGATACGCAGTATTTT
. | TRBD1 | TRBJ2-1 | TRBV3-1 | CASSQLTGGPYNEQFF | TGTGCCAGCAGCCAATTAACAGGGGGCCCCTACAATGAGCAGTTCTTC
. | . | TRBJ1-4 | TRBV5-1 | CASSSTSTNEKLFF | TGCGCCAGCAGCTCGACCTCAACTAATGAAAAACTGTTTTTT
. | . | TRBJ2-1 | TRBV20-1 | CSAREPAVRRNEQFF | TGCAGTGCTAGAGAGCCCGCCGTGAGGCGTAATGAGCAGTTCTTC
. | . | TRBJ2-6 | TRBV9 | CASSPRTLSSGANVLTF | TGTGCCAGCAGCCCACGGACGCTCAGCTCTGGGGCCAACGTCCTGACTTTC
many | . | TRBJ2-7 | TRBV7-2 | CASSPRDLSYEQYF | TGTGCCAGCAGCCCCCGGGACCTATCCTACGAGCAGTACTTC
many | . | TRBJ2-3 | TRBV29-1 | CSVTESTDTQYF | TGCAGCGTGACAGAAAGCACAGATACGCAGTATTTT
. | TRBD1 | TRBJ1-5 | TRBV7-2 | CASSFRTGSAQPQHF | TGTGCCAGCAGCTTTAGGACAGGGAGTGCTCAGCCCCAGCATTTT
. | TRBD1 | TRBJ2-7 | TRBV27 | CASSRSTGTGAYEQYF | TGTGCCAGCAGTCGATCAACCGGGACAGGGGCATACGAGCAGTACTTC
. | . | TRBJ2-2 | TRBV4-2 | CASSQAGDTGELFF | TGTGCCAGCAGCCAAGCGGGGGACACCGGGGAGCTGTTTTTT
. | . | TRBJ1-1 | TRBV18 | CASSPNHAPGPINTEAFF | TGTGCCAGCTCACCAAACCATGCGCCCGGCCCCATTAACACTGAAGCTTTCTTT
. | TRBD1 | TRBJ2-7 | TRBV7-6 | CASSLALTGVEQYF | TGTGCCAGCAGCTTAGCGCTGACAGGGGTTGAGCAGTACTTC
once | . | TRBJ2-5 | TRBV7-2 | CANSLAGPQETQYF | TGTGCCAACAGCTTAGCTGGGCCTCAAGAGACCCAGTACTTC
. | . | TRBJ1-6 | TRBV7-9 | CASSPITGQSSPLHF | TGTGCCAGCAGCCCTATTACGGGACAATCTTCACCCCTCCACTTT
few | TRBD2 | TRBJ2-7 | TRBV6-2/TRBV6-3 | CASSYALAGGTYEQYF | TGTGCCAGCAGTTACGCCCTAGCGGGGGGCACCTACGAGCAGTACTTC
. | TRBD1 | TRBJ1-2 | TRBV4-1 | CASSREQGNYGYTF | TGCGCCAGCAGCCGCGAACAGGGGAACTATGGCTACACCTTC
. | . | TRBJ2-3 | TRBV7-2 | CASSFGGESTDTQYF | TGTGCCAGCAGCTTTGGGGGTGAATCAACAGATACGCAGTATTTT
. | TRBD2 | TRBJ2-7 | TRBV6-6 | CASSYPAGGNNEQYF | TGTGCCAGCAGTTACCCAGCGGGAGGCAACAATGAGCAGTACTTC
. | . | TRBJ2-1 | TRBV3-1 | CASSQPLAISSYNEQFF | TGTGCCAGCAGCCAGCCTCTGGCGATTAGCTCCTACAATGAGCAGTTCTTC
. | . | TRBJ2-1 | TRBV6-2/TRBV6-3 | CASGANEQFF | TGTGCCAGCGGGGCCAATGAGCAGTTCTTC
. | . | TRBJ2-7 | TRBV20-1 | CSASGTPYEQYF | TGCAGTGCTTCCGGGACCCCCTACGAGCAGTACTTC
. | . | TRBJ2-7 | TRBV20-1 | CSAIGRGHYEQYF | TGCAGTGCTATAGGGAGGGGACACTACGAGCAGTACTTC
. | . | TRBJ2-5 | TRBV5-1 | CATSPRGETQYF | TGCGCCACCTCGCCCAGGGGAGAGACCCAGTACTTC
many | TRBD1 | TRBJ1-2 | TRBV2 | CASSPDRANYGYTF | TGTGCCAGCAGTCCCGACAGGGCTAACTATGGCTACACCTTC
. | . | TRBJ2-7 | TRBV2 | CASSEARGGEQYF | TGTGCCAGCAGTGAAGCGAGAGGAGGCGAGCAGTACTTC
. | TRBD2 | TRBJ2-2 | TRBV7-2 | CASSLALAGAIAGELFF | TGTGCCAGCAGCTTGGCCCTAGCGGGAGCTATCGCCGGGGAGCTGTTTTTT
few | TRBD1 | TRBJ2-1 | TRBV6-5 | CASSSATGPGNEQFF | TGTGCCAGCAGTTCAGCGACAGGGCCAGGCAATGAGCAGTTCTTC
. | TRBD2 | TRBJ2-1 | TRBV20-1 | CSARGLAGVVNEQFF | TGCAGTGCTAGAGGGCTAGCGGGAGTGGTCAATGAGCAGTTCTTC
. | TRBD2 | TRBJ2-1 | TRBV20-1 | CSAPIAGASYNEQFF | TGCAGTGCTCCAATCGCGGGAGCGTCCTACAATGAGCAGTTCTTC
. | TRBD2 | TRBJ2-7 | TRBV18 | CASSPGLAGENYEQYF | TGTGCCAGCTCTCCGGGACTAGCGGGAGAGAATTACGAGCAGTACTTC
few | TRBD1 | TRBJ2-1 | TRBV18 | CASSPDRGQVSEQFF | TGTGCCAGCTCACCCGACAGGGGGCAAGTGAGTGAGCAGTTCTTC
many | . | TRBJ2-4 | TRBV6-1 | CASSVIAASSAKNIQYF | TGTGCCAGCAGTGTGATCGCAGCTTCATCGGCCAAAAACATTCAGTACTTC
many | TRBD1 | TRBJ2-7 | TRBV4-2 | CASSQDTGAYEQYF | TGTGCCAGCAGCCAAGACACAGGGGCCTACGAGCAGTACTTC
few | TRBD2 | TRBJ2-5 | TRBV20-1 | CSARDASGRAQETQYF | TGCAGTGCTAGAGATGCTTCCGGGAGGGCCCAAGAGACCCAGTACTTC
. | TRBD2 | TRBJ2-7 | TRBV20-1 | CSASGRGRSNEQYF | TGCAGTGCTAGCGGGAGGGGCAGGAGCAATGAGCAGTACTTC
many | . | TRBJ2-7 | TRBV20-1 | CSAPNPGLPSEQYF | TGCAGTGCTCCGAACCCGGGACTCCCAAGCGAGCAGTACTTC
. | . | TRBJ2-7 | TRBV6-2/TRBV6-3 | CASRSPPGRMGGNEQYF | TGTGCCAGCAGGAGTCCCCCGGGAAGAATGGGGGGCAATGAGCAGTACTTC
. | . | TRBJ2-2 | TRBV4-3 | CASSQGPGTGELFF | TGCGCCAGCAGCCAAGGCCCGGGTACCGGGGAGCTGTTTTTT
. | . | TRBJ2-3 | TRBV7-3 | CASSPRQGGHTGTQYF | TGTGCCAGCAGCCCCAGACAGGGAGGGCACACAGGTACGCAGTATTTT
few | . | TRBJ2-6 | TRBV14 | CASSQDWGSGANVLTF | TGTGCCAGCAGCCAAGATTGGGGGTCTGGGGCCAACGTCCTGACTTTC
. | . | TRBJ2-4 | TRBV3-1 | CASTLGSAKNIQYF | TGTGCCAGCACCCTCGGCTCAGCCAAAAACATTCAGTACTTC
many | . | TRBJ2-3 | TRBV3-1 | CASSQGDTQYF | TGTGCCAGCAGTCAGGGAGATACGCAGTATTTT
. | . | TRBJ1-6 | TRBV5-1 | CASSLNRAGDSPLHF | TGCGCCAGCAGCTTGAACAGGGCTGGAGATTCACCCCTCCACTTT
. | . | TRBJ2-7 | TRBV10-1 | CASSESGSEQYF | TGCGCCAGCAGTGAGTCGGGTAGCGAGCAGTACTTC
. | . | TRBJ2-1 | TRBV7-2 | CASSTAEFPPPYNEQFF | TGTGCCAGCAGCACCGCCGAGTTCCCTCCTCCCTACAATGAGCAGTTCTTC
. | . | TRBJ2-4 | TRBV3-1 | CASSNRVLAKNIQYF | TGTGCCAGCAGCAACAGGGTCCTAGCCAAAAACATTCAGTACTTC
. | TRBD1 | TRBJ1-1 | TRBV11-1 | CASSITGVAEAFF | TGTGCCAGCAGCATCACAGGGGTCGCTGAAGCTTTCTTT
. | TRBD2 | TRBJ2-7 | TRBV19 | CASSIFLAGTYNEQYF | TGTGCCAGTAGTATATTTCTAGCGGGTACCTACAATGAGCAGTACTTC
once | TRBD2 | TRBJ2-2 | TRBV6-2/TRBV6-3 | CASTNGGGTGELFF | TGCGCCAGCACCAACGGGGGGGGTACCGGGGAGCTGTTTTTT
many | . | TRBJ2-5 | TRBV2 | CASSMTRGETQYF | TGTGCCAGCAGTATGACACGAGGCGAGACCCAGTACTTC